This T cell receptor beta chain was identified in a study of radiation and T cells in renal cell carcinoma. After removal of 0 bases from V and 5 bases from J, the junction contained 13 bases not matched to a gene. The CDR3 is 17 amino acids. Germline V gene lookup returns CDR1 SGHRS and CDR2 YFSETQ. Time point in this sample: baseline pretreatment blood. The treatment: 15 Gy SBRT to primary tumor, nephrectomy 4 weeks later. Radiation-treated patients gave blood at baseline, week 2 and week 4. Clones were read by immunoSEQ multiplex PCR, and TCRdb kept only the in-frame ones, dropping some. The sample records approximately 100,000 clones, roughly 90% being singletons.

The source of this sequence is a man aged 50 to 60 with renal cell carcinoma. This chain uses TRBV5-1 with TRBJ2-5; 7 bases agree with TRBD2. The material was blood, obtained from a patient whose treatment included radiotherapy and nephrectomy. CDR3 residues: CASSLERGSRFFETQYF. CDR3 sequence (DNA): TGCGCCAGCAGCTTGGAACGCGGGAGCCGATTTTTTGAGACCCAGTACTTC.